This T cell receptor beta chain was sequenced during a study of shared clonotypes between healthy human individuals. Overall study findings and caveats: Genetic and exposure-history diversity was limited by the few donors. Rarefaction demonstrated incomplete sorted-subset sequencing despite large depth.

Sequencing was performed with immunoSEQ multiplex PCR; in TCRdb, only in-frame clones are kept and a portion is missing. The data contain under 700,000 clones, about 95% of them singletons. The V gene lost 6 bases and the J gene lost 0 bases, with 12 bases spanning the gap. Germline CDR1 is MDHEN and CDR2 is SYDVKM. This CDR3 is 16 amino acids long. As defined, naive CD8 cells were CD45RO-negative and positively selected for CCR7, with terminally differentiated effector memory CD45RA+ cells excluded. About this clone itself: Antigen: not known.

The chain uses TRBV28 and TRBJ2-6; no clear D gene. The sample consisted of naive CD8+ T cells sorted from blood. The source is a woman under 40 in good health. CDR3 protein: CASRTKDASGANVLTF. The DNA of the CDR3 is TGTGCCAGCAGGACCAAGGACGCCTCTGGGGCCAACGTCCTGACTTTC.